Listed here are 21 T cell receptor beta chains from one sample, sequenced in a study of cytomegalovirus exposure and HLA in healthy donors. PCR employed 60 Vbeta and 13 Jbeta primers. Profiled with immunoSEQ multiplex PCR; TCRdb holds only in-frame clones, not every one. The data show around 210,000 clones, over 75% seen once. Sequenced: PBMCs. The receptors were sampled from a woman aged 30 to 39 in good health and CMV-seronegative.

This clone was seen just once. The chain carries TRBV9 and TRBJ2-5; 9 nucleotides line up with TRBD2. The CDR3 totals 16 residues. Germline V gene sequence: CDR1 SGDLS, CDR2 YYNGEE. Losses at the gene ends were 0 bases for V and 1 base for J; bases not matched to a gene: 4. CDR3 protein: CASSVGVAGAQETQYF. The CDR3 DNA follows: TGTGCCAGCAGCGTAGGGGTAGCGGGGGCCCAAGAGACCCAGTACTTC.

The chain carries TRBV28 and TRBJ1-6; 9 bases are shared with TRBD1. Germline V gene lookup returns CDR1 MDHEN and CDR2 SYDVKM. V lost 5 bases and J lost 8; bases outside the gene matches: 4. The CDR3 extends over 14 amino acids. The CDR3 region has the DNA TGTGCCAGCAGTCACGGGACAGGGTATTCACCCCTCCACTTT. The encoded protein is CASSHGTGYSPLHF.

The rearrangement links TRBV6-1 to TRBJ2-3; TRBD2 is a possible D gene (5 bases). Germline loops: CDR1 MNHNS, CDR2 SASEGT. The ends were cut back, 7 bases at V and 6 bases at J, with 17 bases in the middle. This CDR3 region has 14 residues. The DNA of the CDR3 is TGTGCCAGCATTCGAGGGTCCCCCGGGGATACGCAGTATTTT. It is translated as CASIRGSPGDTQYF.

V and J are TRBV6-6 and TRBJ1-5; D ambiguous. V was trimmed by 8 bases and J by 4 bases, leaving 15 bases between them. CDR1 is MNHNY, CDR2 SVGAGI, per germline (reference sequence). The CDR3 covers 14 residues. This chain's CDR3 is CASRPVTRNQPQHF. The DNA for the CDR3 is TGTGCCAGCCGACCGGTGACAAGGAATCAGCCCCAGCATTTT.

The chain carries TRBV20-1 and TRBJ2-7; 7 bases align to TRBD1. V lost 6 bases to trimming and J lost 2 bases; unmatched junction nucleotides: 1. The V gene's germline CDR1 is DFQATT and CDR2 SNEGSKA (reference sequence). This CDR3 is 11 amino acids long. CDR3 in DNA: TGCAGTGCGGGGACAGCCTACGAGCAGTACTTC. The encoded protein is CSAGTAYEQYF.

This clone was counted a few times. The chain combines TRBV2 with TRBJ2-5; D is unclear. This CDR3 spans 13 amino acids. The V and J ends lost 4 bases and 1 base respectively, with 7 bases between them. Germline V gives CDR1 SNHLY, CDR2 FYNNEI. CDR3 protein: CASSAGTQETQYF. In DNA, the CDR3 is TGTGCCAGCAGTGCAGGTACCCAAGAGACCCAGTACTTC.

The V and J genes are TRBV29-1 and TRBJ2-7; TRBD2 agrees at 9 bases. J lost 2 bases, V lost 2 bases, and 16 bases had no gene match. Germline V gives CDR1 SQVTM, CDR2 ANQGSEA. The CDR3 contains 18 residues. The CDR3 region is CSVERGGIVAGEAYEQYF. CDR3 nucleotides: TGCAGCGTTGAAAGGGGGGGAATTGTAGCGGGAGAAGCCTACGAGCAGTACTTC.

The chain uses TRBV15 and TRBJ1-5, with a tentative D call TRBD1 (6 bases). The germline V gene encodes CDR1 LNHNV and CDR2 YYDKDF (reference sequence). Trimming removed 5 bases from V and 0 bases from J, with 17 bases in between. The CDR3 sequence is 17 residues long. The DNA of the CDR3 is TGTGCCACCAGCGGTTCCGGGACAATACTTAGCAATCAGCCCCAGCATTTT. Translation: CATSGSGTILSNQPQHF.

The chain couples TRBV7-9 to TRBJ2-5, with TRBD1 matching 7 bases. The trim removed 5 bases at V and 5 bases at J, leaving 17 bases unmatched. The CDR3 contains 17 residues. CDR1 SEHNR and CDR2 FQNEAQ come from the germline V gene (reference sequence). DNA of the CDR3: TGTGCCAGCAGCCTTTTGCGTGTGGGGACAGAACCGGAGACCCAGTACTTC. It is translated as CASSLLRVGTEPETQYF.

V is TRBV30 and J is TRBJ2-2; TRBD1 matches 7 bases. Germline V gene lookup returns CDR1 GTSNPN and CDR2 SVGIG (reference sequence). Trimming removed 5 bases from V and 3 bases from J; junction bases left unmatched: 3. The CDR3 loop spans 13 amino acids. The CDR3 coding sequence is TGTGCCTGGGGGGGACAGCACACCGGGGAGCTGTTTTTT. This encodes CAWGGQHTGELFF.

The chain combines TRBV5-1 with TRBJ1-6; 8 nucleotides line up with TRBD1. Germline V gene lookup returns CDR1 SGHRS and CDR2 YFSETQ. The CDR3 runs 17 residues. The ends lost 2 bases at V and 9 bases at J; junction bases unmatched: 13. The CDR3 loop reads CASSLTLPGQVASPLHF. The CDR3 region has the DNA TGCGCCAGCAGCTTAACCCTTCCGGGACAGGTAGCTTCACCCCTCCACTTT.

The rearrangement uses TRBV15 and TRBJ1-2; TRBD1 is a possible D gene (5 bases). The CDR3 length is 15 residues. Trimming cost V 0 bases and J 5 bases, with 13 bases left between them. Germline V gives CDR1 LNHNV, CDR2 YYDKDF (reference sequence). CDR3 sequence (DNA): TGTGCCACCAGCAGAGACTATTCTGCAGGGTATGGCTACACCTTC. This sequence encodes CATSRDYSAGYGYTF. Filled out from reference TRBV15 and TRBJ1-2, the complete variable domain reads DAMVIQNPRYQVTQFGKPVTLSCSQTLNHNVMYWYQQKSSQAPKLLFHYYDKDFNNEADTPDNFQSRRPNTSFCFLDIRSPGLGDTAMYLCATSRDYSAGYGYTFGSGTRLTVV.

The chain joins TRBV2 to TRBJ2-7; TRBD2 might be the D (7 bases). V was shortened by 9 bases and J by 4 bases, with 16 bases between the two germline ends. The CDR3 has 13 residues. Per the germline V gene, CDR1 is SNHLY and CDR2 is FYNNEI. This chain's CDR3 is CASKGGGGYEQYF. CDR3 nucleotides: TGTGCCAGTAAGGGGGGGGGAGGTTACGAGCAGTACTTC.

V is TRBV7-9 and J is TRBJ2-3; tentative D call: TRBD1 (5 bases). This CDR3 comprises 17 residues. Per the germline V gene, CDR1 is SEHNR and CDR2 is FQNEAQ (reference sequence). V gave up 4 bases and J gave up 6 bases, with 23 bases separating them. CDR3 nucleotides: TGTGCCAGCAGCTCGCACCCAATTGACAGCACTGGGGATACGCAGTATTTT. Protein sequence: CASSSHPIDSTGDTQYF.

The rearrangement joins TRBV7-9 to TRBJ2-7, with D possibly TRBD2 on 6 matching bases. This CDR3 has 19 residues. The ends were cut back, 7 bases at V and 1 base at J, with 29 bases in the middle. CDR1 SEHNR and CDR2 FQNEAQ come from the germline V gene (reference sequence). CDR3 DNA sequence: TGTGCCAGCACCCACGGGTTTCGCGGGATCTCCACCACATCCTACGAGCAGTACTTC. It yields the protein CASTHGFRGISTTSYEQYF.

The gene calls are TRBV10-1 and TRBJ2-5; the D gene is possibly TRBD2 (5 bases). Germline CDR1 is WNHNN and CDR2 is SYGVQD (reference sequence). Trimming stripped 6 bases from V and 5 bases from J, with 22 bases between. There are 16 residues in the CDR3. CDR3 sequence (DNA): TGCGCCAGCAGCCCGGGGTTTCAGCGATCCTGGGAGACCCAGTACTTC. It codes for CASSPGFQRSWETQYF.

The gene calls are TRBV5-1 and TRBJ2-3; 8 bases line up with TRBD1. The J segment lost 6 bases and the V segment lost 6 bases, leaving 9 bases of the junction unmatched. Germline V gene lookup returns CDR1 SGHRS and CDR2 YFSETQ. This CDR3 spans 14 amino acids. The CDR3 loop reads CASTKGQGPDTQYF. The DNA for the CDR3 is TGCGCCAGCACGAAAGGACAGGGCCCCGATACGCAGTATTTT.

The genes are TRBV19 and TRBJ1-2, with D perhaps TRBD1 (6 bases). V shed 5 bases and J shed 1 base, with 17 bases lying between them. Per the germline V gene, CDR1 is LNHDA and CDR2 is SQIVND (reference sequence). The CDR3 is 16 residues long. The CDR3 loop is CASSRRQERFNYGYTF. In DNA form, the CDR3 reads TGTGCCAGTAGTCGACGACAGGAACGCTTTAACTATGGCTACACCTTC.

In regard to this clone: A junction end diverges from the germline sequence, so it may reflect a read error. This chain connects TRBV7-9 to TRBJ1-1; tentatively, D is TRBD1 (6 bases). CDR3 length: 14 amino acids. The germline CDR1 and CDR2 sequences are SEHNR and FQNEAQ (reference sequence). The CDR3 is CSSSLGQSNTEAFF. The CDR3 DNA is TGTTCCAGCAGCTTAGGACAGTCAAACACTGAAGCTTTCTTT.

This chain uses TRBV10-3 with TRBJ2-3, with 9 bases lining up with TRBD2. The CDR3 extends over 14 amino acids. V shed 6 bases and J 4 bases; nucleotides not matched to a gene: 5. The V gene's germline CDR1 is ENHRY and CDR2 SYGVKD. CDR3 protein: CAISGAGGSDTQYF. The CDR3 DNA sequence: TGTGCCATCAGCGGAGCGGGAGGCTCAGATACGCAGTATTTT.

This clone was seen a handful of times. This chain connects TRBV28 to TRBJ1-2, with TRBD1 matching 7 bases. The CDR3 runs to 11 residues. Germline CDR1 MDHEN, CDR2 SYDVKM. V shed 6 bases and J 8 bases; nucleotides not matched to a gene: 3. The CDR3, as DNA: TGTGCCAGCAGGACAGGGAACGGCTACACCTTC. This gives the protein CASRTGNGYTF.